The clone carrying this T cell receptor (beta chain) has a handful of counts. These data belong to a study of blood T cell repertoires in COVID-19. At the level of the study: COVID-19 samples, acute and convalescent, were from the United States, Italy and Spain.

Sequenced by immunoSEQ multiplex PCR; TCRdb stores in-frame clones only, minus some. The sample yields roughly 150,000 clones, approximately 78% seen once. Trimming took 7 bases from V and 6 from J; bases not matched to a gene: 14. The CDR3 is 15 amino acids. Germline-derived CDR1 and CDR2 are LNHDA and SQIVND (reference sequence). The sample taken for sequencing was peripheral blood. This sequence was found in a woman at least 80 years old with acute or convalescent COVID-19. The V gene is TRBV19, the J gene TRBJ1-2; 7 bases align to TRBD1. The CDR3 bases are TGTGCCAGTAACCAATACAGGGGATATGGTCATGGCTACACCTTC. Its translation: CASNQYRGYGHGYTF.